Below are 20 T cell receptor beta chains sequenced from a single sample in a study of CDR3 diversity in severe acne. In TCRdb, the PCR reads were re-called with MiXCR into one record per CDR3 protein. Of about 85,000 distinct CDR3 sequences detected, around half appear once; the ten largest clones hold about 9.4%. Material: blood. The receptors shown here come from a male donor in good health, serving as a control.

This clonotype showed up just a few times. CDR3: CAWSLPGATGELFF. CDR3 sequence (DNA): TGTGCCTGGAGCTTACCGGGGGCCACCGGGGAGCTGTTTTTT. The chain uses TRBV30 and TRBJ2-2, with D possibly being TRBD1 or TRBD2 (6 bases each). CDR1 and CDR2 from the germline V gene are GTSNPN and SVGIG (reference sequence). This CDR3 is built from 14 residues. V was trimmed by 3 bases and J by 4 bases, leaving 12 bases between them.

This clonotype was seen once. This chain joins TRBV20-1 and TRBJ2-7; D gene unclear. TRBJ2-1 explains the end of the DNA better; the J call may be wrong. The CDR3 sequence is 13 residues long. The germline V gene encodes CDR1 DFQATT and CDR2 SNEGSKA (reference sequence). This CDR3 is CSSRPLPTYEQFF. The CDR3 nucleotides are TGCAGCTCTAGACCATTACCAACCTATGAGCAGTTCTTC.

The chain uses TRBV15 and TRBJ2-7, with a possible D match to TRBD1 (6 bases). V lost 1 base and J 8 bases, leaving 12 bases between the germline ends. The V gene's germline CDR1 is LNHNV and CDR2 YYDKDF (reference sequence). CDR3 length equals 13 residues. The CDR3 is CATSRVGARKQYF. The CDR3 DNA reads TGTGCCACCAGCAGAGTGGGGGCAAGGAAGCAGTACTTC.

The V and J genes are TRBV7-9 and TRBJ1-5; 7 bases line up with TRBD1. This CDR3 has 16 amino acids. Germline V gene data show CDR1 as SEHNR and CDR2 as FQNEAQ (reference sequence). The V and J ends lost 5 bases and 3 bases, in that order; junction bases with no gene match: 10. The CDR3 coding sequence is TGTGCCAGCAGCCCTTGGGACGACAGGGACAATCAGCCCCAGCATTTT. Translation gives CASSPWDDRDNQPQHF. The variable domain in full, with the rest retrieved from reference TRBV7-9 and TRBJ1-5, is DTGVSQNPRHKITKRGQNVTFRCDPISEHNRLYWYRQTLGQGPEFLTYFQNEAQLEKSRLLSDRFSAERPKGSFSTLEIQRTEQGDSAMYLCASSPWDDRDNQPQHFGDGTRLSIL.

The chain links TRBV5-6 to TRBJ2-5, with no clear D. The length of the CDR3 is 11 residues. Trimming took 4 bases from V and 5 from J, leaving 6 bases between them. CDR1 SGHDT and CDR2 YYEEEE come from the germline V gene. Written as DNA, the CDR3 is TGTGCCAGCAGCGTTCGGGAGACCCAGTACTTC. Translating gives CASSVRETQYF.

The rearrangement joins TRBV7-3 to TRBJ1-1, with a weak D call TRBD1 (6 bases). The CDR3 runs 15 residues. Germline V gene sequence: CDR1 SGHTA, CDR2 FQGTGA. Trimming took 5 bases from V and 3 from J, leaving 16 bases between them. The CDR3 nucleotides are TGTGCCAGCAGCCAAACCGGCAGGGGCGACACTGAAGCTTTCTTT. It encodes CASSQTGRGDTEAFF. The complete variable domain, with remaining parts taken from reference TRBV7-3 and TRBJ1-1, reads GAGVSQTPSNKVTEKGKYVELRCDPISGHTALYWYRQSLGQGPEFLIYFQGTGAADDSGLPNDRFFAVRPEGSVSTLKIQRTERGDSAVYLCASSQTGRGDTEAFFGQGTRLTVV.

The CDR3 region is CAGLDRGETTNEKLFF. CDR3 DNA: TGTGCCGGGCTGGACAGGGGTGAGACAACTAATGAAAAACTGTTTTTT. This chain uses TRBV19 with TRBJ1-4; the match to TRBD1 covers 9 bases. CDR3 size: 16 residues. The ends lost 11 bases at V and 0 bases at J; junction bases unmatched: 10. Germline CDR1 is LNHDA and CDR2 is SQIVND (reference sequence).

V usage is TRBV29-1 and J usage is TRBJ1-1; D is ambiguous. Germline CDR1 reads SQVTM; CDR2 reads ANQGSEA. With 6 bases removed from V and 1 base from J, the gap between germline ends came to 15 bases. The CDR3 runs 14 residues. This CDR3 reads CSVDARVGNTEAFF. In DNA form, the CDR3 reads TGCAGCGTCGACGCAAGGGTGGGGAACACTGAAGCTTTCTTT.

This clonotype appeared many times. The J gene is TRBJ2-5, the V gene TRBV18; D not certain. The germline CDR1 and CDR2 sequences are KGHSH and LQKENI. V lost 7 bases to trimming and J lost 2 bases, with 5 bases between them. This CDR3 has 11 amino acids. In DNA, the CDR3 is TGTGCCAGCTGGGAACAAGAGACCCAGTACTTC. It is translated as CASWEQETQYF.

About this clonotype: This may come from a read error, since a much larger clone is one base off. The rearrangement links TRBV29-1 to TRBJ2-7; D remains ambiguous. CDR1 and CDR2 from the germline V gene are SQVTM and ANQGSEA. The CDR3 has 12 amino acids. As DNA, the CDR3 is TGCAGCGTGAGATCCCCGTTAAACGAGCGGTACTTC. It translates to CSVRSPLNERYF.

The chain recombines TRBV7-9 with TRBJ2-3, with D maybe TRBD1 (5 bases). The CDR3 runs 13 residues. V shed 5 bases and J shed 6 bases, with 12 bases lying between them. The germline V gene encodes CDR1 SEHNR and CDR2 FQNEAQ (reference sequence). The CDR3 coding sequence is TGTGCCAGCAGCCCCCAGGGCGCGGATACGCAGTATTTT. It translates to CASSPQGADTQYF.

Concerning this clonotype itself: This likely comes from a read error, as the CDR3 has no conserved phenylalanine or tryptophan at its end. The limits of the CDR3 on the DNA are not certain, so only TCRdb's listed CDR3 is given. This chain joins TRBV13 and TRBJ2-7; TRBD2, as called in the table, went unchecked against the DNA. Germline lookup yields CDR1 PRHDT and CDR2 FYEKMQ (reference sequence). The CDR3 is 9 amino acids in total, end residues counted. The CDR3 protein is CASSSRTSG.

This clonotype is labeled medium-sized. This rearrangement joins TRBV4-1 to TRBJ2-1, with D unresolved. Trimming left V 1 base short and J 9 bases short, with 7 bases between. From germline, CDR1 is MGHRA and CDR2 YSYEKL. The CDR3 runs 12 residues. This CDR3 reads CASSQGYSEQFF. For the CDR3, the DNA is TGCGCCAGCAGCCAAGGGTATAGTGAGCAGTTCTTC.

This clonotype was seen at least ten times. The rearrangement joins TRBV15 to TRBJ1-6; 9 bases match TRBD1. The junction had 7 bases not matched to a gene; V was cut back by 5 bases and J by 5 bases. CDR3 length: 16 residues. The germline gives CDR1 LNHNV, CDR2 YYDKDF (reference sequence). CDR3 residues: CATSSSDRGDNSPLHF. The CDR3 bases are TGTGCCACCAGCTCCTCGGACAGGGGCGATAATTCACCCCTCCACTTT.

On this clonotype: The CDR3 carries no conserved terminal phenylalanine or tryptophan, so it likely arises from a read error. The chain uses TRBV25-1 and TRBJ1-4, with TRBD1 identical over 11 bases. CDR3 length: 16 residues. With V trimmed by 1 base and J by 8 bases, 6 bases remained unmatched. Germline CDR1 and CDR2: MGHDK and SYGVNS. CDR3 amino acids: CASSEFGGQGGEKLFS. Written as DNA, the CDR3 is TGTGCCAGCAGTGAATTCGGGGGACAGGGGGGCGAAAAACTGTTTTCT.

This clonotype showed up just a few times. V and J are TRBV4-1 and TRBJ2-5, with a weak D call TRBD2 (6 bases). V was cut by 3 bases and J by 7 bases, with 6 bases left in between. The length of the CDR3 is 11 residues. The germline V gene encodes CDR1 MGHRA and CDR2 YSYEKL. This CDR3 reads CASSQGGTQYF. For the CDR3, the DNA is TGCGCCAGCAGCCAGGGGGGGACCCAGTACTTC.

Many counts were recorded for this clonotype. The chain uses TRBV13 and TRBJ1-4; D call uncertain. Trimming took 5 bases from V and 5 from J, leaving 12 bases between them. Germline CDR1 and CDR2: PRHDT and FYEKMQ (reference sequence). This CDR3 is 14 amino acids long. CDR3 bases: TGTGCCAGCAGCCGCCCCACGTTGAATGAAAAACTGTTTTTT. Protein sequence: CASSRPTLNEKLFF.

V gene TRBV6-6 combines with J gene TRBJ1-6; D call uncertain. Germline CDR1 and CDR2: MNHNY and SVGAGI (reference sequence). V shed 1 base and J shed 8 bases, with 6 bases lying between them. This CDR3 region has 13 residues. The CDR3 DNA follows: TGTGCCAGCAGTTACTACAGCGATTCACCCCTCCACTTT. As protein: CASSYYSDSPLHF.

The J gene is TRBJ2-1, the V gene TRBV7-9; 12 positions match TRBD2. This CDR3 comprises 14 residues. The V gene end was trimmed by 2 bases and the J gene end by 9 bases; junction bases not matched to a gene: 2. Looked up from germline, CDR1 is SEHNR and CDR2 is FQNEAQ (reference sequence). The CDR3 here is CASSLLAGGVEQFF. The CDR3 DNA sequence: TGTGCCAGCAGCTTACTAGCGGGGGGGGTTGAGCAGTTCTTC.

In regard to this clonotype: Since the CDR3 does not end with the conserved phenylalanine or tryptophan, this likely comes from a read error. The limits of the CDR3 on the DNA are not certain, so only TCRdb's listed CDR3 is given. The chain couples TRBV10-2 to TRBJ2-2; TRBD2 reflects the table's D call only, with no check against the DNA. Germline lookup yields CDR1 WSHSY and CDR2 SAAADI. The CDR3 has 15 amino acids, counting both end residues. CDR3 sequence: CARSSGSKKHRGAVV.